The source of this TCR beta chain is a study of blood T cells in healthy people across ages. Germline CDR1 DFQATT, CDR2 SNEGSKA (reference sequence). The CDR3 extends over 11 amino acids. Comment on this clonotype: Its antigen is unknown.

Next came a second PCR, run for roughly 6 to 11 cycles, which used a sample-barcoded 5' primer along with a J-beta primer mix. TCRdb ran MiXCR on the 5' RACE reads and lists one entry per CDR3 protein. The sample shows under 1,000,000 distinct CDR3 sequences, about 42% of them seen only once. Per sample, extraction of total RNA gave at least 6 micrograms in every case. Study outcomes and limitations: Older age coincided with a roughly linear decline in TCR beta diversity per million T cells. With unsorted PBMCs, a conclusive comparison of naive versus antigen-experienced cells was not possible.

Sequenced material: blood. This clonotype originated in a man older than 75 in good health. The rearrangement links TRBV20-1 to TRBJ1-2; the D is unclear. The CDR3 is CASPKEEGITF. The CDR3 DNA reads as TGCGCATCCCCCAAGGAAGAGGGTATCACCTTC.